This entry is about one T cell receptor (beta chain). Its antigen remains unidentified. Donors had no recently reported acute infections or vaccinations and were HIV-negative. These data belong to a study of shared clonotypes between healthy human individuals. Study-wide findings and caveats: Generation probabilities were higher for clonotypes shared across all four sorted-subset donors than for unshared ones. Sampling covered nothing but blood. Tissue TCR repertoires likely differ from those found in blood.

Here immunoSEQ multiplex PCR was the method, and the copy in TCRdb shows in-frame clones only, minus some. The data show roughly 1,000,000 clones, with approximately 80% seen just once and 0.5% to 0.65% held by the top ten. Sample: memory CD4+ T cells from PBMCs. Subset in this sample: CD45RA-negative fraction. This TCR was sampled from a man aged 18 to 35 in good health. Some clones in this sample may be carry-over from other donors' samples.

The CDR3 region is CASSIQGVQETQYF. CDR3 sequence (DNA): TGCGCCAGCAGCATACAGGGGGTCCAAGAGACCCAGTACTTC. The chain carries TRBV5-1 and TRBJ2-5; 8 bases map to TRBD1. With V trimmed by 4 bases and J by 1 base, 3 bases remained unmatched. This CDR3 is 14 amino acids long. The germline gives CDR1 SGHRS, CDR2 YFSETQ.